The clone carrying this TCR beta chain occurred a few times. What it recognizes is unknown. This CDR3 region has 14 residues. With 5 bases clipped from V and 8 bases from J, the junction kept 10 bases outside the gene matches. Germline V gene sequence: CDR1 LGHDT, CDR2 YNNKEL (reference sequence). Included in the TCR beta cDNA libraries were unique molecular identifiers. TCRdb re-derived calls from the PCR reads in MiXCR, one entry per CDR3 protein. The sample yields 750,000 to 950,000 distinct CDR3 sequences, 53% seen once. The record originates from a study of post-analysis software for immune sequencing data. For the study at large: Multiple sclerosis in the patients followed relapsing-remitting, secondary progressive and progressive-relapsing courses.

Findings and caveats of the study: Significantly decreased normalized Chao1 diversity was recorded for multiple sclerosis patients relative to controls. Pronounced co-clustering by F measure was evident among identically batched samples. Included in a set of about five TRBV segments more frequent in patients than controls were TRBV5-6, TRBV5-1 and TRBV20-1.

The receptor comes from a girl between 10 and 17 years old with multiple sclerosis. Sequences were obtained from blood. The chain carries TRBV3-1 and TRBJ2-7; 9 bases agree with TRBD1. The CDR3 DNA reads as TGTGCCAGCAGCTTGAGGACAGGGGATGTGCAGCAGTACTTC. Translated: CASSLRTGDVQQYF.